The rows below give T cell receptor beta chains drawn from one sample of a study of cytomegalovirus exposure and HLA in healthy donors. Clones were read by immunoSEQ multiplex PCR, and TCRdb kept only the in-frame ones, dropping some. The profile shows roughly 140,000 clones, around 82% of them singletons. Input material: PBMCs. Receptors were obtained from a middle-aged man in good health and CMV-seropositive. Each CDR3 is given with its conserved first and last residue. For some rows the clone size is stated as once, few or many, or as a class when expanded; others skip it.

J	V	size	CDR3
TRBJ2-5	TRBV5-1	NA	CASSSLLREGETQYF
TRBJ2-3	TRBV6-5	NA	CASRRQEGTQYF
TRBJ2-7	TRBV15	NA	CATSRGGTGVPEQYF
TRBJ2-1	TRBV5-1	once	CASSFRLAARQFF
TRBJ1-1	TRBV5-1	NA	CASSLTTTGPQVAFF
TRBJ1-1	TRBV9	NA	CASSRTGYTEAFF
TRBJ2-6	TRBV6-5	NA	CASSYFRAAGANVLTF
TRBJ2-3	TRBV7-8	once	CASSLLDYRVSQYF
TRBJ1-1	TRBV5-1	NA	CASSLRGAVNTEAFF
TRBJ1-1	TRBV9	NA	CASSPLGGVKNTEAFF
TRBJ2-5	TRBV6-5	few	CASSYYLAGGQTQYF
TRBJ1-1	TRBV28	NA	CASHNLGTEAFF
TRBJ2-1	TRBV7-9	NA	CASSLVDGGNEQFF
TRBJ1-1	TRBV6-5	NA	CASRTVIGGLLEAFF
TRBJ2-2	TRBV5-4	NA	CASSLKGAPGELFF
TRBJ2-7	TRBV15	NA	CATSRDRRQLHEQYF
TRBJ2-1	TRBV7-2	NA	CASSLLAGGWGEQFF
TRBJ1-1	TRBV11-3	NA	CASSRRTGGINTEAFF
TRBJ2-7	TRBV9	NA	CASSVVADSYEQYF
TRBJ1-2	TRBV7-9	NA	CASSSGTGALANYGYTF
TRBJ1-2	TRBV7-2	NA	CASSPSGYGYTF
TRBJ1-5	TRBV5-6	NA	CASSLKGVYQPQHF
TRBJ1-3	TRBV6-1	NA	CASSETAPGTIYF
TRBJ1-1	TRBV9	NA	CASSVGDRGGNTEAFF
TRBJ1-2	TRBV30	NA	CAWCAKPGQGDYGYTF
TRBJ1-3	TRBV7-9	NA	CASSSSRSDRSGNTIYF
TRBJ2-1	TRBV7-2	NA	CASSPGTSVPEQFF
TRBJ1-2	TRBV5-6	NA	CASSAVGGGYGYTF
TRBJ1-1	TRBV5-4	once	CASSHGEEYTEAFF